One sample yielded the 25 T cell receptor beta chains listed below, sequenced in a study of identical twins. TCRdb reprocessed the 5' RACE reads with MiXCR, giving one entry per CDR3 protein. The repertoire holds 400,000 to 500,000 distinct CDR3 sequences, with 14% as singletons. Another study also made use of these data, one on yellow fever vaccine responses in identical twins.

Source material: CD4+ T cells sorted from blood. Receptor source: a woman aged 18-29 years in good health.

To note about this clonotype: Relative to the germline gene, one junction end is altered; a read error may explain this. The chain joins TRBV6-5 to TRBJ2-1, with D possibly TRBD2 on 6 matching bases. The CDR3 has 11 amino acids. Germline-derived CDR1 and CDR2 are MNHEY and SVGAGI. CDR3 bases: TGTGCCAGCAGTTACGCCGGGACTCAAATCTTC. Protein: CASSYAGTQIF.

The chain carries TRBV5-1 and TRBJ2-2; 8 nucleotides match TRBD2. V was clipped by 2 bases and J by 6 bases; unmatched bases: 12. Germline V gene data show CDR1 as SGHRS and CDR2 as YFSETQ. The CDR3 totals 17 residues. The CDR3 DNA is TGCGCCAGCAGCTTTATGTTGGCAGCGGGAGAGGCCGGGGAGCTGTTTTTT. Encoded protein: CASSFMLAAGEAGELFF.

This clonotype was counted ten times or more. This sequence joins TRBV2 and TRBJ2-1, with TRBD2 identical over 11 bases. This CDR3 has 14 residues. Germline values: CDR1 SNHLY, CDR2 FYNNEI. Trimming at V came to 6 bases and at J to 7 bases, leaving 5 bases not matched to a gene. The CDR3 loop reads CASSQLAGGNEQFF. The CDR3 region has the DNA TGTGCCAGCAGCCAATTAGCGGGAGGGAATGAGCAGTTCTTC.

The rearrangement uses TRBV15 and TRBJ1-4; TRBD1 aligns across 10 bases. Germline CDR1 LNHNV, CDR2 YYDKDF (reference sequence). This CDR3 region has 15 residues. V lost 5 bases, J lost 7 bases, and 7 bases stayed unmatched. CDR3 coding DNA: TGTGCCACCAGCGACGCGGGGACAGGGGTTGAAAAACTGTTTTTT. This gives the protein CATSDAGTGVEKLFF.

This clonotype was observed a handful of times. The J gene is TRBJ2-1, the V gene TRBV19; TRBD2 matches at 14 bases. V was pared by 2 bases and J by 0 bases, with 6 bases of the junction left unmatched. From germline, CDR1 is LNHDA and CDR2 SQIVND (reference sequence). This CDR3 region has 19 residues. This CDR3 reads CASSIHMGTSGSSYNEQFF. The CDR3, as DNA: TGTGCCAGTAGTATACACATGGGGACTAGCGGGAGCTCCTACAATGAGCAGTTCTTC. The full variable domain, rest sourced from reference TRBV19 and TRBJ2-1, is DGGITQSPKYLFRKEGQNVTLSCEQNLNHDAMYWYRQDPGQGLRLIYYSQIVNDFQKGDIAEGYSVSREKKESFPLTVTSAQKNPTAFYLCASSIHMGTSGSSYNEQFFGPGTRLTVL.

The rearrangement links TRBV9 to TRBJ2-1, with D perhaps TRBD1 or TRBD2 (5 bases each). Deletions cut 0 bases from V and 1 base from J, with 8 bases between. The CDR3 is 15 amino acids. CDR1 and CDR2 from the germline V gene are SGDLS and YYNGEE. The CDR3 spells CASSVDGGSYNEQFF. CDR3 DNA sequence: TGTGCCAGCAGCGTAGATGGGGGTTCCTACAATGAGCAGTTCTTC. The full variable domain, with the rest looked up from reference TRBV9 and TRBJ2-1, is DSGVTQTPKHLITATGQRVTLRCSPRSGDLSVYWYQQSLDQGLQFLIQYYNGEERAKGNILERFSAQQFPDLHSELNLSSLELGDSALYFCASSVDGGSYNEQFFGPGTRLTVL.

The CDR3 nucleotides read TGTGCCAGCAGTCACAGTTTGACAGCCGAGCAGTTCTTC. Protein product: CASSHSLTAEQFF. V usage is TRBV28 and J usage is TRBJ2-1; D possibly corresponds to TRBD1 (5 bases). The CDR3 consists of 13 residues. Germline values: CDR1 MDHEN, CDR2 SYDVKM. V was shortened by 5 bases and J by 10 bases, with 15 bases between the two germline ends.

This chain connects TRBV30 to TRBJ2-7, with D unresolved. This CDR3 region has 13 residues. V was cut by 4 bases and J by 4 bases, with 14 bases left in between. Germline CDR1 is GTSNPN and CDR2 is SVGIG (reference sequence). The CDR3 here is CAWTSDAMYEQYF. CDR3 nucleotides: TGTGCCTGGACCTCCGACGCCATGTACGAGCAGTACTTC.

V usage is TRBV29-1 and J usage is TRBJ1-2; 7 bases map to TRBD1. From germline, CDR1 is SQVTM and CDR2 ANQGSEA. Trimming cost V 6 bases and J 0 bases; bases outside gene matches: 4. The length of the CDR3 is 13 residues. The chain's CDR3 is CSVRQGPNYGYTF. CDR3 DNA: TGCAGCGTAAGACAGGGACCTAACTATGGCTACACCTTC.

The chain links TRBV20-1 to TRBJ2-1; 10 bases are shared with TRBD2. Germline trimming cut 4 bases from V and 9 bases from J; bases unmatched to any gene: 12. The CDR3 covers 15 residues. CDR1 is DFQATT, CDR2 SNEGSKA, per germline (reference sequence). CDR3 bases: TGCAGTGCTACTACTCTAGCGGGAGTCTCCCGTGAGCAGTTCTTC. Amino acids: CSATTLAGVSREQFF.

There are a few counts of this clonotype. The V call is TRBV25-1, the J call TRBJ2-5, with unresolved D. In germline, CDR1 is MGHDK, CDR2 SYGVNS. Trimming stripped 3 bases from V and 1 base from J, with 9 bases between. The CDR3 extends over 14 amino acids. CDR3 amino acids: CASSDIQLQETQYF. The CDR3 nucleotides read TGTGCCAGCAGTGACATACAGCTCCAAGAGACCCAGTACTTC.

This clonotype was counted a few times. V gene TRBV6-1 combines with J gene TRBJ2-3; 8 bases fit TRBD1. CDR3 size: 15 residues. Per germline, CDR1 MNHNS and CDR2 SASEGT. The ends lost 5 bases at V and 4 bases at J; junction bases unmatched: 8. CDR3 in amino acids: CASSRGQGESDTQYF. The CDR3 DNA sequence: TGTGCCAGCAGTCGTGGACAGGGCGAATCAGATACGCAGTATTTT.

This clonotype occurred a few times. In DNA, the CDR3 is TGCGCCAGCAGCCAGGCGCACAGGGTTGCCTACGAGCAGTACTTC. Protein product: CASSQAHRVAYEQYF. V and J are TRBV4-3 and TRBJ2-7; TRBD1 is a possible D gene (6 bases). CDR3 length: 15 amino acids. The germline V and J ends were trimmed by 3 bases and 2 bases, with 14 bases remaining between them. The germline gives CDR1 LGHNA, CDR2 YSLEER.

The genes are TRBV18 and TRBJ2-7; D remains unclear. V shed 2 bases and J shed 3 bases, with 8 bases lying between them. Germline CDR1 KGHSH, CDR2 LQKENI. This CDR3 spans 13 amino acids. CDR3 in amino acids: CASSPTVNYEQYF. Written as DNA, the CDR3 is TGTGCCAGCTCACCAACAGTTAACTACGAGCAGTACTTC.

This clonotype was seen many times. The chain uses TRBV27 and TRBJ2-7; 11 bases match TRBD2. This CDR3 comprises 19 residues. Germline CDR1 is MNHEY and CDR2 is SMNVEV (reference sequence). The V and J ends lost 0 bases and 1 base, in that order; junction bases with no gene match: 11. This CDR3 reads CASSLSKRASGGPSYEQYF. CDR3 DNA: TGTGCCAGCAGTTTATCGAAAAGGGCTAGCGGGGGGCCTTCCTACGAGCAGTACTTC.

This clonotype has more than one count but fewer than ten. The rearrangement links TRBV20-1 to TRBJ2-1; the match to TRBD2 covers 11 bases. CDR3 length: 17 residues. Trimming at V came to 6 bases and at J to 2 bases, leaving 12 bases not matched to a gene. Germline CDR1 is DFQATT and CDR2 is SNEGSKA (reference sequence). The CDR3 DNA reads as TGCAGTGCAAAAGGACTAGCGGGCGGAGGCCCCTACAATGAGCAGTTCTTC. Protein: CSAKGLAGGGPYNEQFF.

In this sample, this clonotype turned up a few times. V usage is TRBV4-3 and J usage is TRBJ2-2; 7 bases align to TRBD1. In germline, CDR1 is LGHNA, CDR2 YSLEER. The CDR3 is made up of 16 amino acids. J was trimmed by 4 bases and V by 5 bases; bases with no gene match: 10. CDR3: CASSKRQGGGTGELFF. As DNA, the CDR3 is TGCGCCAGCAGCAAAAGACAGGGCGGTGGCACCGGGGAGCTGTTTTTT.

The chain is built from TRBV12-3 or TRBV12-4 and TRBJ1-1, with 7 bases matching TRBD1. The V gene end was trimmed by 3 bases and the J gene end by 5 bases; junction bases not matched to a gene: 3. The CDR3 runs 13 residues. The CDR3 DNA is TGTGCCAGCAGTTTGACAGGGAAGACTGAAGCTTTCTTT. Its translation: CASSLTGKTEAFF.

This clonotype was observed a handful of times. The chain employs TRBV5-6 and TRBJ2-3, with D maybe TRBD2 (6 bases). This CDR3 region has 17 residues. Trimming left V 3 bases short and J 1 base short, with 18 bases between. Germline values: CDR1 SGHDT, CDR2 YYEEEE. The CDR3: CASSSPRGYEGTDTQYF. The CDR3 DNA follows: TGTGCCAGCAGCTCTCCCCGGGGGTATGAGGGCACAGATACGCAGTATTTT.

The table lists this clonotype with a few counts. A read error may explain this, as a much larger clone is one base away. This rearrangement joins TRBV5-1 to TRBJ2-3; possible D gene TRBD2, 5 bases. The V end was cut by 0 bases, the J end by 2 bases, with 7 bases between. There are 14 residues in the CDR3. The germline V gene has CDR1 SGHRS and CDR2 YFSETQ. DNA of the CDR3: TGCGCCAGCAGCTTGGATAGCGCCACAGATACGCAGTATTTT. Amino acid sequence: CASSLDSATDTQYF.

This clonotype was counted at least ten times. The CDR3 DNA reads TGTGCCAGCAGTTTCGGGGGGTACAATGAGCAGTTCTTC. Translated, it gives CASSFGGYNEQFF. The chain couples TRBV12-3 or TRBV12-4 to TRBJ2-1; 7 nucleotides match TRBD2. The V and J ends lost 3 bases and 4 bases, in that order; junction bases with no gene match: 0. CDR3 length: 13 residues.

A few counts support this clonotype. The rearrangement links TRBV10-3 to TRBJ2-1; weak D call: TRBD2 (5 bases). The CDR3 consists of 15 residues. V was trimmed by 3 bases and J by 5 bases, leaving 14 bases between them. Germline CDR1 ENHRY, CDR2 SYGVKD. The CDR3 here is CAISEQSRDNNEQFF. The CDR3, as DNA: TGTGCCATCAGTGAACAGTCGAGGGATAACAATGAGCAGTTCTTC.

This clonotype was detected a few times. CDR3 sequence reads: CAISGLVDNEQFF. CDR3 DNA: TGTGCCATCAGCGGACTAGTCGACAATGAGCAGTTCTTC. The chain joins TRBV10-3 to TRBJ2-1; 7 bases are shared with TRBD2. The V gene's germline CDR1 is ENHRY and CDR2 SYGVKD. The CDR3 is 13 amino acids. With V trimmed by 6 bases and J by 5 bases, 4 bases remained unmatched.

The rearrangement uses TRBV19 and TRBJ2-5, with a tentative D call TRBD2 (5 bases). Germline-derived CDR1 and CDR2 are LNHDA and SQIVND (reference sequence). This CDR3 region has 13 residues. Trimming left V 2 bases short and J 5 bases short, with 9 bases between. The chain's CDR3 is CASSILPGETQYF. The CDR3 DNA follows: TGTGCCAGTAGTATACTTCCGGGGGAGACCCAGTACTTC. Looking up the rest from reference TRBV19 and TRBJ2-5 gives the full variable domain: DGGITQSPKYLFRKEGQNVTLSCEQNLNHDAMYWYRQDPGQGLRLIYYSQIVNDFQKGDIAEGYSVSREKKESFPLTVTSAQKNPTAFYLCASSILPGETQYFGPGTRLLVL.

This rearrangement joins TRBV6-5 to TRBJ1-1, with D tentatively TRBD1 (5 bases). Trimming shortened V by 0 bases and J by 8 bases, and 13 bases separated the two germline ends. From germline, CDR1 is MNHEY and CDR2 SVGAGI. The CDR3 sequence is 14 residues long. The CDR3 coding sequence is TGTGCCAGCAGTTACTCGGACAAGGCATCAGAAGCTTTCTTT. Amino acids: CASSYSDKASEAFF.